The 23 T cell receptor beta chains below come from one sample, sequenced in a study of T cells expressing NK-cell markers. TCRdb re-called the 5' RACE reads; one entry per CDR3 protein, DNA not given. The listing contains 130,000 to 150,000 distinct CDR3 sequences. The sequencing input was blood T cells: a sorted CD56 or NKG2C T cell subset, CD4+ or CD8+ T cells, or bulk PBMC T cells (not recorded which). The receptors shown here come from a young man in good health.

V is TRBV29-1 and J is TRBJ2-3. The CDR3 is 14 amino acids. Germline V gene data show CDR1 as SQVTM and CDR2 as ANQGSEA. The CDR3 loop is CSVVTRYHTDTQYF.

CDR3: CASSSVLLAGGSKQYF. The J gene is TRBJ2-7, the V gene TRBV12-3 or TRBV12-4; there is no DNA to check the TCRdb D call of TRBD2. This CDR3 is 16 amino acids long.

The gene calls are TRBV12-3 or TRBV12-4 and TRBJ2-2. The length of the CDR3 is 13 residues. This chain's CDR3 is CASSSYQTGELFF.

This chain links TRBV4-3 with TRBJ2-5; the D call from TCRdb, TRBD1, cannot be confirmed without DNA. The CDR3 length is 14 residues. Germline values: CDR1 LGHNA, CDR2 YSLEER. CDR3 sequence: CASSQAGTVETQYF.

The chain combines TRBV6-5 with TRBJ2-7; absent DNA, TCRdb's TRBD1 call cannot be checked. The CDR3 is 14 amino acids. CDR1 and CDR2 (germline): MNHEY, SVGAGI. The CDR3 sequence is CASSSRTRPYEQYF.

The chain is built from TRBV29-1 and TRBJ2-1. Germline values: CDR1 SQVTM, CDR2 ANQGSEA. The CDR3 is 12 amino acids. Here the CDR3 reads CSVLWAYNEQFF.

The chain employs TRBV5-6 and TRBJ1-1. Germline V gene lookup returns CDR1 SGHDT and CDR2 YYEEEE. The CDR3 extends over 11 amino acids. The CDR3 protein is CASSLVGEAFF.

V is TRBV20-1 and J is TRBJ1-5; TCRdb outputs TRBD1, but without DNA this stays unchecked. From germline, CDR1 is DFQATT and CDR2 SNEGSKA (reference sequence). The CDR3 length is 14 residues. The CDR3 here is CSASSPRGHQPQHF.

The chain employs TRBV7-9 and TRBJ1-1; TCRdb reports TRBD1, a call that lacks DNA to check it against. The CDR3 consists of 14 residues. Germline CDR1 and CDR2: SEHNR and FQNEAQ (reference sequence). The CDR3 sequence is CASSSPGTATEAFF.

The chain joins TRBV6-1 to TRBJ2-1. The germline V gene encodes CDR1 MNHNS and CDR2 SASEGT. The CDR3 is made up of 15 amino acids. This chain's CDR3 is CASSEAGVVYNEQFF.

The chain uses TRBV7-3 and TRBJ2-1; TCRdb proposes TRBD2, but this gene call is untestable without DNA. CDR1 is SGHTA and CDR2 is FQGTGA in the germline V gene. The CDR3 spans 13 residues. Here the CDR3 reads CASSARLADEQFF. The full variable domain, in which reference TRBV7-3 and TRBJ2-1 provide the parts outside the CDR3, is GAGVSQTPSNKVTEKGKYVELRCDPISGHTALYWYRQSLGQGPEFLIYFQGTGAADDSGLPNDRFFAVRPEGSVSTLKIQRTERGDSAVYLCASSARLADEQFFGPGTRLTVL.

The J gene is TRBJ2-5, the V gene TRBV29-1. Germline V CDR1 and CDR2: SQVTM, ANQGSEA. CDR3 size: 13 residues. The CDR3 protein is CSVEGTTTGTQYF.

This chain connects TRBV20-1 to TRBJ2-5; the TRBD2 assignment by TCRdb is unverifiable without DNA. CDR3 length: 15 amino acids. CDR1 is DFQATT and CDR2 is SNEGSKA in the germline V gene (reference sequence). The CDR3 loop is CSARGASGYEETQYF.

The CDR3 is CASSPLAGRTDTQYF. The chain is built from TRBV5-1 and TRBJ2-3; TCRdb selects TRBD2, and the lack of DNA leaves this call unchecked. The CDR3 loop spans 15 amino acids. Germline V gene sequence: CDR1 SGHRS, CDR2 YFSETQ.

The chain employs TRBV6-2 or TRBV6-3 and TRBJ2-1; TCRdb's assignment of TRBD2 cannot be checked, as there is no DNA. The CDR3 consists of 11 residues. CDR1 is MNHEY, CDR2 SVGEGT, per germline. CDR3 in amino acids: CASSLAASVFF.

The CDR3 here is CSVESAAGELFF. The chain has TRBV29-1 and TRBJ2-2. CDR3 length: 12 amino acids. Per germline, CDR1 SQVTM and CDR2 ANQGSEA.

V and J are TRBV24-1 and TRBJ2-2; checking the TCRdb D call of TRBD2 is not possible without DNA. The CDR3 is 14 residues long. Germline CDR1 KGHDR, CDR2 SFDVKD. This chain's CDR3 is CATVLAGESGELFF.

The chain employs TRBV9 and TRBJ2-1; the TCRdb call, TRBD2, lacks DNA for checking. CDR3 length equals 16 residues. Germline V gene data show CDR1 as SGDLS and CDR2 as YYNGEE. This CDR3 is CASSVSGSSSYNEQFF.

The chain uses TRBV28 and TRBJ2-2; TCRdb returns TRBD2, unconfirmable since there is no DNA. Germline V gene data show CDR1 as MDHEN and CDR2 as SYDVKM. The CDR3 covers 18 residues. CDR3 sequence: CASGASYSGRPGAGELFF.

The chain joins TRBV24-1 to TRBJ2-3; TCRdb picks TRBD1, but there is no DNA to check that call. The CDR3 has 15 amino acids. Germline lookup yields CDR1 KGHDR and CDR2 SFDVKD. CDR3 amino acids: CATSDLGDSTDTQYF.

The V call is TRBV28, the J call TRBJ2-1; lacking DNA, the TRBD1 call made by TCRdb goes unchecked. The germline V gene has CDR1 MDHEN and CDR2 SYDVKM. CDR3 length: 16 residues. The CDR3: CASSRDGVYYDNEQFF.

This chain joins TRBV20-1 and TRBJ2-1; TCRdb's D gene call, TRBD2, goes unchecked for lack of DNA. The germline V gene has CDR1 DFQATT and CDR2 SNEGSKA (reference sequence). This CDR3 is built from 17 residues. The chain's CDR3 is CSARDRVAGTRVNEQFF.

CDR3 loop: CASSLPGGSSYNEQFF. The chain has TRBV12-3 or TRBV12-4 and TRBJ2-1; TCRdb's D call of TRBD1 is untestable without DNA. The CDR3 loop spans 16 amino acids.